The present T cell receptor beta chain was sequenced within a study of blood T cell repertoires in COVID-19. Study information: The United States, Italy and Spain were the sources of the acute and convalescent COVID-19 samples. PBMCs, B-cell-depleted T cells, or T cells provided the cDNA or gDNA that made up the material.

Per the study methods: How many nucleated cells were present was estimated from reference gene primer amplification. Sequenced by immunoSEQ multiplex PCR; TCRdb stores in-frame clones only, minus some. That table is the source of V, J and clone size, and D and trimming were worked out from the DNA. The sample has 60,000 to 80,000 clones, roughly 85% seen once. Trimming at V came to 7 bases and at J to 0 bases, leaving 6 bases not matched to a gene. Germline V gene lookup returns CDR1 LNHDA and CDR2 SQIVND (reference sequence). This CDR3 has 17 amino acids. Sequencing input: peripheral blood. This TCR derives from a man aged 45 to 65 with acute or convalescent COVID-19. V gene TRBV19 combines with J gene TRBJ2-6; TRBD1 matches 10 bases. The CDR3 here is CASTLRDRGSGANVLTF. The CDR3 nucleotides are TGTGCCAGTACCCTCCGGGACAGGGGCTCTGGGGCCAACGTCCTGACTTTC.